A selection of T cell receptor beta chains follows, all from one sample in a study of T cells in Graves' hyperthyroidism and ophthalmopathy. TCRdb re-called the multiplex PCR reads with MiXCR, one entry per CDR3 protein. In the table there are fewer than 850,000 distinct CDR3 sequences, roughly 17% of which are singletons. The specimen was blood. These receptors were taken from a man in his forties or fifties with Graves' hyperthyroidism. CDR3s include the opening cysteine and the closing phenylalanine or tryptophan. A D gene is named only where the DNA matches it firmly. Only some rows state a clone size, as once, few, many or a class for expanded clones.

>TRBV3-1|many|TRBD1|TRBJ1-6
CASSQGGQGNSPLHF
TGTGCCAGCAGCCAAGGGGGACAGGGTAACTCACCCCTCCACTTT
>TRBV12-3/TRBV12-4|many|.|TRBJ2-1
CASSFEGEQFF
TGTGCCAGCAGTTTTGAGGGTGAGCAGTTCTTC
>TRBV6-1|many|TRBD2|TRBJ2-5
CASSVASGTETQYF
TGTGCCAGCAGTGTAGCTAGCGGGACCGAGACCCAGTACTTC
>TRBV2|many|TRBD2|TRBJ2-1
CASIAGRGAYNEQFF
TGTGCCAGCATAGCGGGGAGAGGTGCCTACAATGAGCAGTTCTTC
>TRBV24-1|few|.|TRBJ1-1
CATSDSHAGAEAFF
TGTGCCACCAGTGATTCACACGCAGGGGCCGAAGCTTTCTTT
>TRBV5-4|few|.|TRBJ2-3
CASSLAGAQYF
TGTGCCAGCAGCTTGGCTGGGGCGCAGTATTTT
>TRBV12-3/TRBV12-4|many|TRBD1|TRBJ1-5
CASRESGTADLGSNQPQHF
TGTGCCAGCAGGGAATCCGGGACAGCAGATTTAGGCAGCAATCAGCCCCAGCATTTT
>TRBV12-3/TRBV12-4|many|.|TRBJ2-5
CASSLDSLSQYF
TGTGCCAGCAGTTTAGACAGTTTGTCCCAGTACTTC
>TRBV2|.|TRBD1|TRBJ1-2
CASRPGQGYYGYTF
TGTGCCAGCAGACCGGGACAGGGGTACTATGGCTACACCTTC
>TRBV20-1|once|TRBD1|TRBJ1-1
CSAREPTGATEAFF
TGCAGTGCTAGAGAACCGACAGGGGCCACTGAAGCTTTCTTT
>TRBV7-2|many|TRBD2|TRBJ2-1
CASSPGLAGPREQFF
TGTGCCAGCAGCCCGGGACTAGCGGGACCGAGGGAGCAGTTCTTC
>TRBV29-1|.|TRBD1|TRBJ2-5
CSVGQGRETQYF
TGCAGCGTCGGACAGGGGAGAGAGACCCAGTACTTC
>TRBV19|many|.|TRBJ2-7
CASTPSVAAPYEQYF
TGTGCCAGTACCCCTTCGGTAGCGGCGCCCTACGAGCAGTACTTC
>TRBV9|.|TRBD2|TRBJ2-3
CASSIIAGTDTQYF
TGTGCCAGCAGCATAATAGCGGGGACAGATACGCAGTATTTT
>TRBV10-3|many|TRBD2|TRBJ2-4
CAISSGTSAKNIQYF
TGTGCCATCAGCTCCGGGACTAGCGCCAAAAACATTCAGTACTTC
>TRBV6-1|few|TRBD2|TRBJ2-3
CASSEAGGGSGTDTQYF
TGTGCCAGCAGTGAGGCGGGGGGCGGGTCGGGCACAGATACGCAGTATTTT
>TRBV5-5|.|TRBD1|TRBJ2-1
CASSYLQGAYEQFF
TGTGCCAGTAGCTACCTACAGGGGGCATATGAGCAGTTCTTC
>TRBV5-1|few|.|TRBJ2-7
CASSLAVRGGSSYEQYF
TGCGCCAGCAGCTTGGCTGTACGTGGGGGTAGCTCCTACGAGCAGTACTTC
>TRBV9|few|.|TRBJ1-1
CASSAPGTGNTEAFF
TGTGCCAGCAGCGCACCCGGGACCGGGAACACTGAAGCTTTCTTT
>TRBV7-2|.|.|TRBJ2-1
CASSSGHMTYEQFF
TGTGCCAGCAGCTCGGGGCATATGACGTATGAGCAGTTCTTC
>TRBV24-1|many|TRBD2|TRBJ2-7
CATSDLRSSGRAGDEQYF
TGTGCCACCAGTGATTTGCGGAGTAGCGGGAGGGCCGGTGACGAGCAGTACTTC
>TRBV27|many|TRBD1|TRBJ2-2
CASSPGTGITGELFF
TGTGCCAGCAGCCCTGGGACAGGGATCACCGGGGAGCTGTTTTTT
>TRBV6-5|.|.|TRBJ2-7
CASSYIGPSEQYF
TGTGCCAGCAGTTACATAGGACCCAGCGAGCAGTACTTC
>TRBV2|few|TRBD1|TRBJ1-5
CASSGDRARRAQHF
TGTGCCAGCAGTGGGGACAGGGCTAGAAGGGCCCAGCATTTT
>TRBV5-1|many|TRBD2|TRBJ2-1
CASSLVLAGGPNEQFF
TGCGCCAGCAGCTTGGTTCTAGCGGGAGGGCCGAATGAGCAGTTCTTC
>TRBV6-1|few|.|TRBJ2-1
CASSWVTGNEQFF
TGTGCCAGCAGTTGGGTAACGGGGAATGAGCAGTTCTTC
>TRBV18|many|.|TRBJ2-7
CASSPPYISYEQYF
TGTGCCAGCTCACCACCCTACATCTCCTACGAGCAGTACTTC
>TRBV20-1|.|.|TRBJ2-1
CSARDRRGFYNEQFF
TGCAGTGCTAGAGATCGGCGCGGATTTTACAATGAGCAGTTCTTC
>TRBV3-1|.|TRBD2|TRBJ2-4
CASSQWIGAGGGNIQYF
TGTGCCAGCAGCCAATGGATTGGTGCGGGAGGCGGAAACATTCAGTACTTC
>TRBV19|.|TRBD1|TRBJ1-5
CASSMTGELGDQPQHF
TGTGCCAGTAGTATGACAGGGGAACTCGGAGATCAGCCCCAGCATTTT
>TRBV27|many|.|TRBJ1-1
CASSVMGAAGEAFF
TGTGCCAGCAGTGTAATGGGGGCGGCCGGTGAAGCTTTCTTT
>TRBV6-1|.|TRBD1|TRBJ1-5
CASTRQGGNQPQHF
TGTGCCAGCACCCGACAGGGGGGCAATCAGCCCCAGCATTTT
>TRBV2|many|.|TRBJ2-1
CASSPDWNNEQFF
TGTGCCAGCAGTCCGGACTGGAACAATGAGCAGTTCTTC
>TRBV2|many|.|TRBJ2-5
CASSKSGAQETQYF
TGTGCCAGCAGTAAAAGTGGGGCTCAAGAGACCCAGTACTTC
>TRBV19|few|.|TRBJ1-5
CASSIAPTGYSNQPQHF
TGTGCCAGTAGTATAGCCCCGACGGGGTATAGCAATCAGCCCCAGCATTTT
>TRBV24-1|.|TRBD2|TRBJ2-2
CATSDMTGTTLGELFF
TGTGCCACCAGTGATATGACCGGGACTACACTGGGGGAGCTGTTTTTT
>TRBV12-3/TRBV12-4|many|TRBD1|TRBJ1-1
CASRKIQGRYTEAFF
TGTGCCAGCAGAAAAATACAGGGGCGGTACACTGAAGCTTTCTTT
>TRBV6-1|many|.|TRBJ1-2
CASCPRGYYGYTF
TGTGCCAGCTGCCCCAGGGGTTACTATGGCTACACCTTC
>TRBV6-1|many|.|TRBJ2-7
CASRREQYF
TGTGCCAGCCGCCGGGAGCAGTACTTC
>TRBV11-2|many|TRBD2|TRBJ2-1
CASNGGTSGSRGNEQFF
TGTGCCAGCAACGGTGGGACTAGCGGGAGCCGAGGGAATGAGCAGTTCTTC
>TRBV28|many|.|TRBJ2-7
CASTLIRGPYEQYF
TGTGCCAGCACCCTTATACGGGGGCCATACGAGCAGTACTTC
>TRBV29-1|.|.|TRBJ2-1
CSVARVNNEQFF
TGCAGCGTTGCCAGGGTCAACAATGAGCAGTTCTTC
>TRBV12-3/TRBV12-4|.|TRBD1|TRBJ2-3
CASISGTGGQDSTDTQYF
TGTGCCAGCATATCCGGGACAGGGGGTCAGGATAGCACAGATACGCAGTATTTT
>TRBV2|many|.|TRBJ1-2
CASRDVGDYGYTF
TGTGCCAGCAGAGACGTAGGAGACTATGGCTACACCTTC
>TRBV7-9|few|.|TRBJ2-3
CASSLLGQRGTDTQYF
TGTGCCAGCAGCCTACTCGGACAGCGGGGCACAGATACGCAGTATTTT
>TRBV20-1|.|TRBD1|TRBJ1-1
CSVWDRGLTEAFF
TGCAGTGTTTGGGACAGGGGGCTTACTGAAGCTTTCTTT
>TRBV9|.|TRBD2|TRBJ2-1
CASSVGVAGGLYNEQFF
TGTGCCAGCAGCGTAGGGGTGGCGGGAGGCCTCTACAATGAGCAGTTCTTC
>TRBV20-1|few|TRBD2|TRBJ2-7
CSAARGGAYEQYF
TGCAGTGCAGCCCGGGGGGGGGCCTACGAGCAGTACTTC
>TRBV7-2|many|.|TRBJ2-2
CASSFEEPGELFF
TGTGCCAGCAGCTTTGAGGAACCCGGGGAGCTGTTTTTT
>TRBV19|.|.|TRBJ1-1
CASSLDTGSAEAFF
TGTGCCAGTAGTTTGGACACCGGTTCGGCTGAAGCTTTCTTT
>TRBV24-1|many|.|TRBJ1-4
CATSDSRLRGEKLFF
TGTGCCACCAGTGATTCTCGACTTCGAGGAGAAAAACTGTTTTTT
>TRBV3-1|few|.|TRBJ2-7
CASSHGYFYEQYF
TGTGCCAGCAGCCATGGATATTTCTACGAGCAGTACTTC
>TRBV4-3|.|.|TRBJ1-4
CASSQDLPLATNEKLFF
TGCGCCAGCAGCCAAGATCTTCCGTTGGCGACTAATGAAAAACTGTTTTTT